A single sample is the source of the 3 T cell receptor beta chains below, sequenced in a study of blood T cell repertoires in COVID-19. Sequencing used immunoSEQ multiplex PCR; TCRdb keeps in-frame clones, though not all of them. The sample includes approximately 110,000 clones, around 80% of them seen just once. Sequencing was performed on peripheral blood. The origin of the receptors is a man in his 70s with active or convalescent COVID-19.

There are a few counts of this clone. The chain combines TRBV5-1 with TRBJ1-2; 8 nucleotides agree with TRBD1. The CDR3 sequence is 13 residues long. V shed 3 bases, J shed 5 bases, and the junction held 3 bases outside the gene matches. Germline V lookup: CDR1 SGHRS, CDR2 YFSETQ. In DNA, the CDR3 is TGCGCCAGCAGCTCACAGGGGGAGTATGGCTACACCTTC. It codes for CASSSQGEYGYTF.

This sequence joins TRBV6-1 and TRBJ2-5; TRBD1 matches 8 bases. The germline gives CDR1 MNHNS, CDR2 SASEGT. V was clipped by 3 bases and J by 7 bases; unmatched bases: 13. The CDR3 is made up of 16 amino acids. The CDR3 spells CASSDHSTGALGTQYF. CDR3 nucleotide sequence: TGTGCCAGCAGTGATCATTCGACAGGGGCCCTGGGGACCCAGTACTTC.

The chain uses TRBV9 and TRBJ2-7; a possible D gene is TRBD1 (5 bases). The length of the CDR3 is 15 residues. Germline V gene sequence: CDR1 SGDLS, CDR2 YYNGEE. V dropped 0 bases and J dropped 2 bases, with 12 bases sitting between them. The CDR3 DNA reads TGTGCCAGCAGCGTAGGGCAGGGCGGAACCTACGAGCAGTACTTC. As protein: CASSVGQGGTYEQYF.